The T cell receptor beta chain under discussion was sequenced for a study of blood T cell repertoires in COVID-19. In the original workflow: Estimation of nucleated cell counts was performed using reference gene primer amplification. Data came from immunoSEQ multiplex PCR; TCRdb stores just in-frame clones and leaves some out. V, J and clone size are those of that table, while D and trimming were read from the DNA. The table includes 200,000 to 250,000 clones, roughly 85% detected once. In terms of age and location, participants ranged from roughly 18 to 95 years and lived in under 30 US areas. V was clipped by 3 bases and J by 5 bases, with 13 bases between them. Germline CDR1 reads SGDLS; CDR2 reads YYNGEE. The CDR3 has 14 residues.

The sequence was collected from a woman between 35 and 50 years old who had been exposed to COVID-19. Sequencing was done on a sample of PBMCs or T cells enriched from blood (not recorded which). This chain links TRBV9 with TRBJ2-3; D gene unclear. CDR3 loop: CASSARDMIDTQYF. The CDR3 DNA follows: TGTGCCAGCAGCGCGAGAGATATGATAGATACGCAGTATTTT.